The 10 T cell receptor beta chains in this list originate from one sample, sequenced in a study of molecular identifiers for immune sequencing clone quantification. MiXCR was run by TCRdb on the PCR reads, yielding one entry per CDR3 protein. This sample carries about 89,000 distinct CDR3 sequences, around 19% of them seen once, and the ten largest clones take around 0.91%. Sequenced input: naive CD8+ T cells from blood, with Jurkat cell RNA spiked in. Subset given: FACS-sorted CD8+CD4-CCR7+CD45RA+ naive T cells. Receptors were obtained from a human donor in good health. Some libraries in this study had Jurkat cell RNA spiked in.

This clonotype was observed many times. This rearrangement joins TRBV2 to TRBJ2-7, with D perhaps matching TRBD2 (6 bases). The germline V and J ends were trimmed by 5 bases and 5 bases, with 16 bases remaining between them. Germline V gives CDR1 SNHLY, CDR2 FYNNEI. This CDR3 is built from 14 residues. The CDR3 sequence: CASSSRTGVHEQYF. The CDR3 bases are TGTGCCAGCAGTTCACGGACGGGGGTCCACGAGCAGTACTTC.

To note about this clonotype: A much larger clone is a single base away; this may be a read error. The rearrangement uses TRBV7-9 and TRBJ2-5, with a tentative D call TRBD1 (5 bases). CDR1 and CDR2 (germline): SEHNR, FQNEAQ (reference sequence). The CDR3 consists of 15 residues. The CDR3 DNA follows: TGTGCCGGCAGCGAGGACACGACCCATGGAGAGACCCAGTACTTC. Its translation is CAGSEDTTHGETQYF.

This clonotype has ten or more counts. The chain has TRBV12-3 or TRBV12-4 and TRBJ1-2, with D uncertain. This CDR3 is 14 amino acids long. V lost 5 bases, J lost 4 bases, and 14 bases lay in between. The CDR3 region has the DNA TGTGCCAGCAGTGATTTTAGGGCCCTCTATGGCTACACCTTC. As protein: CASSDFRALYGYTF.

Worth noting for this clonotype: The junction differs from germline at one of its ends, possibly a read error. The chain uses TRBV23-1 and TRBJ2-6; D not resolved. TRBV23-1 is annotated as an ORF whose role is uncertain. The CDR3 totals 17 residues. The DNA of the CDR3 is TGCGCCAGTAGTCATCCCGCCTTCCTCTCTGGGGCCAACGTCCTGACTTTC. Its translation: CASSHPAFLSGANVLTF.

A note on this clonotype: This may stem from a read error, because a much larger clone lies one nucleotide away. The chain couples TRBV20-1 to TRBJ1-1; D call uncertain. Germline CDR1 is DFQATT and CDR2 is SNEGSKA (reference sequence). The CDR3 contains 13 residues. The CDR3 loop is CSARARGNTEASF. The CDR3 coding sequence is TGCAGTGCTAGAGCGAGAGGGAATACTGAAGCTTCCTTT.

This clonotype was picked up many times. The chain combines TRBV27 with TRBJ2-1; a weak D match, TRBD2 (5 bases). Deletions cut 3 bases from V and 7 bases from J, with 10 bases between. Looked up from germline, CDR1 is MNHEY and CDR2 is SMNVEV (reference sequence). This CDR3 has 13 amino acids. In DNA form, the CDR3 reads TGTGCCAGCAGTTTTTTGAGGGCAAATGAGCAGTTCTTC. It is translated as CASSFLRANEQFF.

This clonotype was counted many times. This rearrangement joins TRBV20-1 to TRBJ2-3; possible D gene TRBD1, 6 bases. This CDR3 region has 13 residues. Germline values: CDR1 DFQATT, CDR2 SNEGSKA (reference sequence). V was trimmed by 5 bases and J by 2 bases, leaving 11 bases between them. CDR3 bases: TGCAGTGCTCTCGGACAGCACACAGATACGCAGTATTTT. This sequence encodes CSALGQHTDTQYF.

This clonotype was counted ten times or more. The chain couples TRBV2 to TRBJ1-5, with D uncertain. The germline V and J ends were trimmed by 3 bases and 0 bases, with 9 bases remaining between them. Germline CDR1 reads SNHLY; CDR2 reads FYNNEI. The CDR3 runs 15 residues. The CDR3: CASSETPSSNQPQHF. The CDR3 nucleotides read TGTGCCAGCAGTGAGACTCCCAGTAGCAATCAGCCCCAGCATTTT.

At least ten counts were recorded for this clonotype. The rearrangement uses TRBV25-1 and TRBJ2-1; 12 nucleotides match TRBD1. Germline values: CDR1 MGHDK, CDR2 SYGVNS. This CDR3 is 15 amino acids long. The ends lost 3 bases at V and 10 bases at J; junction bases unmatched: 7. CDR3 loop: CASSDGGQGAHEQFF. CDR3 DNA: TGTGCCAGCAGTGATGGGGGACAGGGGGCCCACGAGCAGTTCTTC.

This clonotype was found many times. This chain connects TRBV28 to TRBJ2-5; D not certain. From germline, CDR1 is MDHEN and CDR2 SYDVKM. This CDR3 is 14 amino acids long. V lost 5 bases, J lost 2 bases, and 12 bases lay in between. In DNA form, the CDR3 reads TGTGCCAGCAGTCTGACGGTGGGGCAAGAGACCCAGTACTTC. It codes for CASSLTVGQETQYF.